These 4 T cell receptor beta chains were all obtained from the same sample, sequenced in a study of CD8+CD57+ T cells in acquired aplastic anemia. Both TCR beta VDJ combination and CDR3 sequence profiling were carried out. Genomic DNA was the template for this profiling. TCRdb processed the reads anew with MiXCR; each CDR3 protein has one entry. In the table there are around 200,000 distinct CDR3 sequences, less than 60% of which are singletons. Individuals selected for sequencing had exhibited CD8+CD57+ cell expansion on flow cytometry. Input material: sorted CD4+, CD8+, or CD8+CD57+ T cells (not recorded which) from PBMCs. Receptors originate from a human donor with aplastic anemia.

There are many counts of this clonotype. The chain has TRBV5-1 and TRBJ1-2; D is undetermined. V was pared by 0 bases and J by 0 bases, with 6 bases between. The CDR3 covers 14 residues. Germline V gene data show CDR1 as SGHRS and CDR2 as YFSETQ. This CDR3 is CASSLDNANYGYTF. The CDR3 DNA is TGCGCCAGCAGCTTGGACAACGCTAACTATGGCTACACCTTC.

This clonotype has a count of ten or more. The chain employs TRBV5-1 and TRBJ1-2; TRBD1 agrees at 10 bases. This CDR3 spans 14 amino acids. V was clipped by 8 bases and J by 2 bases; unmatched bases: 6. Germline assignment: CDR1 SGHRS and CDR2 YFSETQ. In DNA form, the CDR3 reads TGCGCCAGTAGACAGGGGGCCGGGAACTATGGCTACACCTTC. Residues: CASRQGAGNYGYTF. Complete variable domain (other parts from reference TRBV5-1 and TRBJ1-2): KAGVTQTPRYLIKTRGQQVTLSCSPISGHRSVSWYQQTPGQGLQFLFEYFSETQRNKGNFPGRFSGRQFSNSRSEMNVSTLELGDSALYLCASRQGAGNYGYTFGSGTRLTVV.

The V gene is TRBV7-2, the J gene TRBJ1-2; no clear D. Trimming cost V 2 bases and J 7 bases, with 11 bases left between them. The CDR3 has 13 residues. CDR1 and CDR2 from the germline V gene are SGHTA and FQGNSA. The CDR3 spells CASSLPDLLGYTF. The CDR3 DNA reads as TGTGCCAGCAGCTTACCGGATTTGCTTGGCTACACCTTC.

This clonotype was found many times. The rearrangement joins TRBV15 to TRBJ1-3; D is perhaps TRBD1 (6 bases). V gave up 0 bases and J gave up 4 bases, with 10 bases separating them. Germline CDR1 LNHNV, CDR2 YYDKDF (reference sequence). The CDR3 is 15 residues long. The CDR3 sequence: CATSRDSGAGNTIYF. The CDR3 bases are TGTGCCACCAGCAGAGATTCAGGGGCGGGAAACACCATATATTTT.